This T cell receptor beta chain came from a study of OX40 agonist ivuxolimab in advanced cancers. Study context: Those enrolled were approximately 87% male, with a mean age of roughly 62 years and ages from about 20 to 90.

In regard to this clone: As yet, its antigen is unknown.

From germline, CDR1 is SGHRS and CDR2 YFSETQ. CDR3 size: 16 residues. The germline V and J ends were trimmed by 3 bases and 7 bases, with 19 bases remaining between them. Findings and caveats of the study: CD4+ and CD8+ blood T cells expanded clonally by week 6 at 0.1 to 3.0 mg/kg. What antigens the expanded peripheral T cells recognized was never established. Researchers report that CD8+ T cells had, on average, more expanded clones than CD4+.

The data were produced by immunoSEQ multiplex PCR, yet TCRdb's version contains in-frame clones alone and is incomplete. The repertoire holds about 78,000 clones, with roughly 84% as singletons. The source was CD4+ or CD8+ T cells sorted from blood, collected in a trial of the OX40 agonist ivuxolimab. The sequence was collected from an adult with an advanced solid tumor such as melanoma, head and neck, liver or kidney cancer. The rearrangement links TRBV5-1 to TRBJ1-4, with D possibly matching TRBD1 (5 bases). Written as DNA, the CDR3 is TGCGCCAGCAGCTGGGGCGCCGTAGGGGCTAGTGAAAAACTGTTTTTT. Its protein product is CASSWGAVGASEKLFF.